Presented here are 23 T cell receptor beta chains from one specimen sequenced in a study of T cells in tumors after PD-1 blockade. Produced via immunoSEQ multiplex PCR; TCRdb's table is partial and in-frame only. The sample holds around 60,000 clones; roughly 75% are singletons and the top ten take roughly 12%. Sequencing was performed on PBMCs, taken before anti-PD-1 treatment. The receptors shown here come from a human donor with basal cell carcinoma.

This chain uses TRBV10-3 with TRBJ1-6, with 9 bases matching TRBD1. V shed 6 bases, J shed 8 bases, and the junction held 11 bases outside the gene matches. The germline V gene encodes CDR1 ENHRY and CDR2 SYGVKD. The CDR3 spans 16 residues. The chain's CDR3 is CAIRGRGTGSDSPLHF. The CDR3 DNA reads TGTGCCATCAGGGGACGGGGGACAGGGTCTGATTCACCCCTCCACTTT.

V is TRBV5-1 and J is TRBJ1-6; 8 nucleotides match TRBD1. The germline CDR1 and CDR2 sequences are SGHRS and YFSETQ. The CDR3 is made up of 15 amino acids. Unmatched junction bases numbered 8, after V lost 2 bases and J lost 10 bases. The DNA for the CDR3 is TGCGCCAGCAGCTTCAACCGGGACAGGCGGTCACCCCTCCACTTT. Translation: CASSFNRDRRSPLHF.

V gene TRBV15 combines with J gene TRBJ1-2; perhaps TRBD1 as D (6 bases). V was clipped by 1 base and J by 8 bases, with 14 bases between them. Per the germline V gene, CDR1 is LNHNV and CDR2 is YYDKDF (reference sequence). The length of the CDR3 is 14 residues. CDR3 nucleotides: TGTGCCACCAGCAGAGGCGCAGGGGCAGGCGGCTACACCTTC. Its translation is CATSRGAGAGGYTF.

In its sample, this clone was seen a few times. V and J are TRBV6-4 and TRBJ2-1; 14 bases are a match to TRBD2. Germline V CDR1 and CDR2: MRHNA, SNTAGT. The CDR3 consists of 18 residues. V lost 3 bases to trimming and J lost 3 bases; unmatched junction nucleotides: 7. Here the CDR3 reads CASSEAGLAGALYNEQFF. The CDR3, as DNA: TGTGCCAGCAGTGAAGCGGGACTAGCGGGGGCCCTCTACAATGAGCAGTTCTTC.

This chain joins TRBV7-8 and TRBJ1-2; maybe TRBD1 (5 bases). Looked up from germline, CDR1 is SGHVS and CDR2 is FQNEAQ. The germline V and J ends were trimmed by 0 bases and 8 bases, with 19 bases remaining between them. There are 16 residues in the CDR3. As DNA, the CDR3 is TGTGCCAGCAGCTTAGCGCGGCCACAGGCCCCGTCCGGCTACACCTTC. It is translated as CASSLARPQAPSGYTF.

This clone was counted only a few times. CDR3 bases: TGTGCCAGCAGTTTTGGGAACACTGAAGCTTTCTTT. Translation gives CASSFGNTEAFF. The chain uses TRBV12-3 or TRBV12-4 and TRBJ1-1; no reliable D call. This CDR3 has 12 residues. With 3 bases removed from V and 1 base from J, the gap between germline ends came to 3 bases.

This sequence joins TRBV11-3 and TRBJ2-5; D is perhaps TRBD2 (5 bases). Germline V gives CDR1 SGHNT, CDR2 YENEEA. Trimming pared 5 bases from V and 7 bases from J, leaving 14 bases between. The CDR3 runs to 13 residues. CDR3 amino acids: CASSQSTGGTQYF. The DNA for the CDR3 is TGTGCCAGCAGCCAATCTACTGGAGGGACCCAGTACTTC. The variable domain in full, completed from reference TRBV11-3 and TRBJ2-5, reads EAGVVQSPRYKIIEKKQPVAFWCNPISGHNTLYWYLQNLGQGPELLIRYENEEAVDDSQLPKDRFSAERLKGVDSTLKIQPAELGDSAVYLCASSQSTGGTQYFGPGTRLLVL.

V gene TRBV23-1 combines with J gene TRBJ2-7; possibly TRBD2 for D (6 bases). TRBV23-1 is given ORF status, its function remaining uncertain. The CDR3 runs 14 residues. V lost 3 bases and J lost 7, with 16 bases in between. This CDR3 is CASSHSDYPGEQYF. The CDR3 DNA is TGCGCCAGCAGTCACTCGGACTACCCAGGGGAGCAGTACTTC.

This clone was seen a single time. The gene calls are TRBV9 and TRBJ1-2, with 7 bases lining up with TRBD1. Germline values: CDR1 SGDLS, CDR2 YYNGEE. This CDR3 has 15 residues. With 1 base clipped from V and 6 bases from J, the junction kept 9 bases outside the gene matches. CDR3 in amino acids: CASSVHTDRAHGYTF. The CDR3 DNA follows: TGTGCCAGCAGCGTACACACCGACAGGGCCCATGGCTACACCTTC.

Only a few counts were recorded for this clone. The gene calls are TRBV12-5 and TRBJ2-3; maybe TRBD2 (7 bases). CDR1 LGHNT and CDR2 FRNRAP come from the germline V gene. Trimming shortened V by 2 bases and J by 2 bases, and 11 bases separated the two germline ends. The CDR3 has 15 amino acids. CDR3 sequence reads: CASGLRGGYTDTQYF. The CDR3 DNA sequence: TGTGCTAGTGGTTTGAGGGGGGGATACACAGATACGCAGTATTTT.

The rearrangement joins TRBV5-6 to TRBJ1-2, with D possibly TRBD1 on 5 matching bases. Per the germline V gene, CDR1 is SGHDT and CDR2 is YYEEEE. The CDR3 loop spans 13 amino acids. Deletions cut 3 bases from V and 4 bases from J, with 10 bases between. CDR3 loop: CASSSTVGYGYTF. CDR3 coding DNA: TGTGCCAGCAGCTCGACAGTGGGCTATGGCTACACCTTC.

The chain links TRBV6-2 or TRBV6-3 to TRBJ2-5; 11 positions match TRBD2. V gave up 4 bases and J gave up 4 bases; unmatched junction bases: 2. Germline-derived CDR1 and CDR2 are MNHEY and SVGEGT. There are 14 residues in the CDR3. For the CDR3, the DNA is TGTGCCAGCAGTTCCGGACTAGCGGGAGAGACCCAGTACTTC. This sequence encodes CASSSGLAGETQYF.

The CDR3, as DNA: TGTGCCAGTAGATCAAATAGCAATCAGCCCCAGCATTTT. Translating it yields CASRSNSNQPQHF. This chain links TRBV19 with TRBJ1-5; D call uncertain. V was shortened by 6 bases and J by 0 bases, with 6 bases between the two germline ends. Germline V gene lookup returns CDR1 LNHDA and CDR2 SQIVND (reference sequence). The CDR3 runs 13 residues.

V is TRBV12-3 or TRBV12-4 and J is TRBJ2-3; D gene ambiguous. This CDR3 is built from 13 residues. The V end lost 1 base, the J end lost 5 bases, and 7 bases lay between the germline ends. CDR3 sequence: CASSLDSGDTQYF. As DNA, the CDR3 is TGTGCCAGCAGTTTAGACTCGGGAGATACGCAGTATTTT.

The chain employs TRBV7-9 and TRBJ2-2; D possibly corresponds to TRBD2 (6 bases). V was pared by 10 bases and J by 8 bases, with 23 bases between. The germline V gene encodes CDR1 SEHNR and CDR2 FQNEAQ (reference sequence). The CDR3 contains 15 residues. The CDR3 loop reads CATPIEEGRRGELFF. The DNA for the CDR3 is TGTGCCACCCCAATCGAGGAGGGGCGGAGGGGGGAGCTGTTTTTT.

The CDR3 DNA reads as TGTGCCTGGAGTAAACTAACGGGGACTGAAGCTTTCTTT. Its protein is CAWSKLTGTEAFF. J is TRBJ1-1 and V is TRBV30; D gene ambiguous. Germline CDR1 reads GTSNPN; CDR2 reads SVGIG (reference sequence). V lost 2 bases and J lost 5, with 12 bases in between. The CDR3 runs 13 residues.

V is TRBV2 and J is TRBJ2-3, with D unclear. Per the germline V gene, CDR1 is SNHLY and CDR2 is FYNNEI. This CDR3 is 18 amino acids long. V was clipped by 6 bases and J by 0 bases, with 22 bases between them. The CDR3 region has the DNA TGTGCCAGCAGCGAGGATAATCTGACGGAAGCTAGCACAGATACGCAGTATTTT. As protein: CASSEDNLTEASTDTQYF.

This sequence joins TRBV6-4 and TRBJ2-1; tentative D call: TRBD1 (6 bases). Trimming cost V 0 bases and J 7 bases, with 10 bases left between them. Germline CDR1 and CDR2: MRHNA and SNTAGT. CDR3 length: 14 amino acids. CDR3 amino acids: CASSDSNRANEQFF. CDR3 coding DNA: TGTGCCAGCAGTGACTCGAACAGGGCAAATGAGCAGTTCTTC.

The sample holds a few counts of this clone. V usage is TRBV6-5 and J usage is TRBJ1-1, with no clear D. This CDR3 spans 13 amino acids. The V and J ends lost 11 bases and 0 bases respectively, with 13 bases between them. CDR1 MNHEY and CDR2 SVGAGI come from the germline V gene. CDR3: CAALGNVNTEAFF. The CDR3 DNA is TGTGCCGCCCTTGGGAACGTGAACACTGAAGCTTTCTTT.

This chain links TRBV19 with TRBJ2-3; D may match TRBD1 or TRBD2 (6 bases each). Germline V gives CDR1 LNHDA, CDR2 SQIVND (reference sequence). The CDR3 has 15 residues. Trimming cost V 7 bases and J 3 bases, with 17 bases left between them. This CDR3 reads CASTVGQGRTDTQYF. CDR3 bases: TGTGCCAGTACCGTCGGGCAGGGGAGGACAGATACGCAGTATTTT.

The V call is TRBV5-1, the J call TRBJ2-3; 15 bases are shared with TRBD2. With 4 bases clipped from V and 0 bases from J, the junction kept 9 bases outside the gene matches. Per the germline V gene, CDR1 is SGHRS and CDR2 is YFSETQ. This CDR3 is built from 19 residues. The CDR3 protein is CASSGGLAGGVPSTDTQYF. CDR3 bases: TGCGCCAGCAGCGGGGGACTAGCGGGGGGAGTCCCTAGCACAGATACGCAGTATTTT.

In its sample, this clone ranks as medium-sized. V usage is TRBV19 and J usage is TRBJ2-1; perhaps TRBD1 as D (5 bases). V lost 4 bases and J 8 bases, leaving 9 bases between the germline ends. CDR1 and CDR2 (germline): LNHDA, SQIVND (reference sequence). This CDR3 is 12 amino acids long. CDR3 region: CASSTRVYEQFF. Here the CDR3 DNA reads TGTGCCAGTAGTACCAGGGTATATGAGCAGTTCTTC. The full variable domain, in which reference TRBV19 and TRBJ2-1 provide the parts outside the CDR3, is DGGITQSPKYLFRKEGQNVTLSCEQNLNHDAMYWYRQDPGQGLRLIYYSQIVNDFQKGDIAEGYSVSREKKESFPLTVTSAQKNPTAFYLCASSTRVYEQFFGPGTRLTVL.

The CDR3 loop is CASSLVASLRDAVEQFF. CDR3 DNA: TGTGCCAGCAGCTTAGTTGCTAGTCTAAGAGACGCGGTTGAGCAGTTCTTC. The chain employs TRBV7-2 and TRBJ2-1; D gene unclear. CDR3 length: 17 amino acids. The V gene's germline CDR1 is SGHTA and CDR2 FQGNSA. V dropped 1 base and J dropped 9 bases, with 22 bases sitting between them. Based on the CDR3 plus reference TRBV7-2 and TRBJ2-1, the full variable domain is GAGVSQSPSNKVTEKGKDVELRCDPISGHTALYWYRQSLGQGLEFLIYFQGNSAPDKSGLPSDRFSAERTGGSVSTLTIQRTQQEDSAVYLCASSLVASLRDAVEQFFGPGTRLTVL.